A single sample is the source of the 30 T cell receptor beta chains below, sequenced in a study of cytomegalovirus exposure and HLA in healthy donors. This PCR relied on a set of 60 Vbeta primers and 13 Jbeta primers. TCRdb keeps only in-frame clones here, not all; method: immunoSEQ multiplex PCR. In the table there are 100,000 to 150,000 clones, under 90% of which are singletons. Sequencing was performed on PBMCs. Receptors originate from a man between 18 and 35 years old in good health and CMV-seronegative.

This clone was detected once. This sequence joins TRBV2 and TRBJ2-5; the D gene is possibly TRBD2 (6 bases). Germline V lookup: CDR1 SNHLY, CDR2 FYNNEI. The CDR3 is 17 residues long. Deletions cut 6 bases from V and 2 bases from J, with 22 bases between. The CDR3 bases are TGTGCCAGCAGGGCGGGACGGCGGATAGGAAGTCAAGAGACCCAGTACTTC. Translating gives CASRAGRRIGSQETQYF.

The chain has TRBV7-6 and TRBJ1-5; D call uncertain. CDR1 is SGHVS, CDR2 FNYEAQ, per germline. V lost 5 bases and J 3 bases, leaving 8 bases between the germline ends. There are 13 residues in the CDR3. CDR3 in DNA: TGTGCCAGCAGCCCCGGTAACAATCAGCCCCAGCATTTT. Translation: CASSPGNNQPQHF. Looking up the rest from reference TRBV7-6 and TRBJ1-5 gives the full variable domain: GAGVSQSPRYKVTKRGQDVALRCDPISGHVSLYWYRQALGQGPEFLTYFNYEAQQDKSGLPNDRFSAERPEGSISTLTIQRTEQRDSAMYRCASSPGNNQPQHFGDGTRLSIL.

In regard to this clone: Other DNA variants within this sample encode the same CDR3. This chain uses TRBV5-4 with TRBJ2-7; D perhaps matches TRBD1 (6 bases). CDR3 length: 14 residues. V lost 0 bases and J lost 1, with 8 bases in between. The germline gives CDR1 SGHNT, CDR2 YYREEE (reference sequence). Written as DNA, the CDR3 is TGTGCCAGCAGCTTGGGCAGGGGTTCCTACGAGCAGTACTTC. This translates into CASSLGRGSYEQYF.

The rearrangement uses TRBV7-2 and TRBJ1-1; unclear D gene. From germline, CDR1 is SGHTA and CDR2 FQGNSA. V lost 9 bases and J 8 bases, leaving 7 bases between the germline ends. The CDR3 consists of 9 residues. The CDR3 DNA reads TGTGCCAGTAGCGGCGAAGCTTTCTTT. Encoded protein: CASSGEAFF.

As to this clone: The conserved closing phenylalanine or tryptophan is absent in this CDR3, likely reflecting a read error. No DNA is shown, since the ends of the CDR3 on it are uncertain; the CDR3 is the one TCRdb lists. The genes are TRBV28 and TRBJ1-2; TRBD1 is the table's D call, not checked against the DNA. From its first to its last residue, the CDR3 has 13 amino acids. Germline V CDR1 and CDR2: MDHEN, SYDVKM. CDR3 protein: CASSLLSPRDMVY.

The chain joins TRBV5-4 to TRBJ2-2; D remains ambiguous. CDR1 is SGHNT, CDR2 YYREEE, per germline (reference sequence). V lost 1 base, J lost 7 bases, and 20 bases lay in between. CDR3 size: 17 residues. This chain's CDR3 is CASSLRLDERLGGELFF. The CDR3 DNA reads TGTGCCAGCAGCTTGCGGTTAGATGAAAGACTTGGCGGGGAGCTGTTTTTT.

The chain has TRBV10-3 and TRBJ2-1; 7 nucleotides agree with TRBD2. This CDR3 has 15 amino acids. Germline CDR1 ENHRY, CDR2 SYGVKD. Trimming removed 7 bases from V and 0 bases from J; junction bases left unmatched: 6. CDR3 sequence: CAIKTSSSSYNEQFF. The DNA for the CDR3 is TGTGCCATCAAGACTAGCTCGAGCTCCTACAATGAGCAGTTCTTC.

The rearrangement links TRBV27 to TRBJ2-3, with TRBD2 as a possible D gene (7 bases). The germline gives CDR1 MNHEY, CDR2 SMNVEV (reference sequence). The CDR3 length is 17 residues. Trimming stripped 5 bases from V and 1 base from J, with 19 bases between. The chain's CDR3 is CASSPLSQGRGTDTQYF. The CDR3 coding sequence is TGTGCCAGCAGTCCCCTTAGTCAGGGGAGGGGCACAGATACGCAGTATTTT.

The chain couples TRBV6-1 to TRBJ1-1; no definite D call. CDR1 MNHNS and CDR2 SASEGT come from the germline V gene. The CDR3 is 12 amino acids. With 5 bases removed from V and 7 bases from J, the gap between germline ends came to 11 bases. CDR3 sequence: CASSTAGFEAFF. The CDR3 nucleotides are TGTGCCAGCAGTACCGCAGGTTTTGAAGCTTTCTTT.

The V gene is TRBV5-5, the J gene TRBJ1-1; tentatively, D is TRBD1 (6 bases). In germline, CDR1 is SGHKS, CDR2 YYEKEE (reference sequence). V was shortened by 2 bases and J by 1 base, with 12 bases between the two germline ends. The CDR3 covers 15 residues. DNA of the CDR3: TGTGCCAGCAGCTTATTCGGGACACCGAACACTGAAGCTTTCTTT. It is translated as CASSLFGTPNTEAFF.

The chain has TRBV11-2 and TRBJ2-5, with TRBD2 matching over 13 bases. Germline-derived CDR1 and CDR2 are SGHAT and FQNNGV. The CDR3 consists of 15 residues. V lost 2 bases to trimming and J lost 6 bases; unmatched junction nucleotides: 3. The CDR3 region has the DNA TGTGCCAGCAGCTTACTACTAGCGGGGGGGAAGACCCAGTACTTC. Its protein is CASSLLLAGGKTQYF.

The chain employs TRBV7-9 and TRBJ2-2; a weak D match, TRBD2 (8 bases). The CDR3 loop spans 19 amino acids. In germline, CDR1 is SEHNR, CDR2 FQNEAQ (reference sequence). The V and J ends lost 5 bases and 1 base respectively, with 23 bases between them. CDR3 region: CASSLPRGDRRENTGELFF. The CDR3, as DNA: TGTGCCAGCAGCCTGCCGCGGGGGGACAGAAGAGAGAACACCGGGGAGCTGTTTTTT.

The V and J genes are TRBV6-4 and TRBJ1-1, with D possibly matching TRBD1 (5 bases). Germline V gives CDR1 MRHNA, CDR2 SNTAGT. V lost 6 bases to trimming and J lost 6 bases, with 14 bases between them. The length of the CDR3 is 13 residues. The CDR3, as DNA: TGTGCCAGCAGGAGTGGGGGGGGTTCTGAAGCTTTCTTT. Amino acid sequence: CASRSGGGSEAFF.

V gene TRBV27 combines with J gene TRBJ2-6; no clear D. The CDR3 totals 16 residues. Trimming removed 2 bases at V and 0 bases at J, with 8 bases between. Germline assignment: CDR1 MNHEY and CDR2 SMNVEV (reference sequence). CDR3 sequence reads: CASSLVLASGANVLTF. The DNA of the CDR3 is TGTGCCAGCAGTTTAGTGTTGGCCTCTGGGGCCAACGTCCTGACTTTC.

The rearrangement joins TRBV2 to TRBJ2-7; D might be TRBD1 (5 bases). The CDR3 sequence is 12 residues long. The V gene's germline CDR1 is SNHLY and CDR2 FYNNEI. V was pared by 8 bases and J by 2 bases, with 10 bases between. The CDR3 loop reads CASRTLAYEQYF. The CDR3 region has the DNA TGTGCCAGCCGGACATTGGCCTACGAGCAGTACTTC.

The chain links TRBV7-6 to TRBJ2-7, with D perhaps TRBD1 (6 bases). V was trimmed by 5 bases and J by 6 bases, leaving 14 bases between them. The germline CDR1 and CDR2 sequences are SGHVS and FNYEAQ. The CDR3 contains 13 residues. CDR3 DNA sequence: TGTGCCAGCAGCCCCGGACAGCCGGGCGAGCAGTACTTC. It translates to CASSPGQPGEQYF. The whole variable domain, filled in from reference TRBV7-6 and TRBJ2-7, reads GAGVSQSPRYKVTKRGQDVALRCDPISGHVSLYWYRQALGQGPEFLTYFNYEAQQDKSGLPNDRFSAERPEGSISTLTIQRTEQRDSAMYRCASSPGQPGEQYFGPGTRLTVT.

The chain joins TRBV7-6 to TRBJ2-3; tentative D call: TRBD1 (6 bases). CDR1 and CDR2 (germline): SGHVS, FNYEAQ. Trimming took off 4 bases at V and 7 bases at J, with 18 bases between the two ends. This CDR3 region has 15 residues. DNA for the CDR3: TGTGCCAGCAGCTCGGACAGTTCCTTCGTAAATACGCAGTATTTT. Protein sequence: CASSSDSSFVNTQYF.

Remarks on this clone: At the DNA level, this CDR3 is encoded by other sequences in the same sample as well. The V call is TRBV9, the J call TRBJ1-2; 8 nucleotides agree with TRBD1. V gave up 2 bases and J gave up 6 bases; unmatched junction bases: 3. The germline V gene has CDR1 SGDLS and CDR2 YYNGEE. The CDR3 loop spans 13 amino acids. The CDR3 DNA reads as TGTGCCAGCAGCGTCGGACAGGGTGATGGCTACACCTTC. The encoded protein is CASSVGQGDGYTF.

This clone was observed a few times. CDR3: CASSSWRDPATDTQYF. CDR3 sequence (DNA): TGTGCCAGCAGCTCTTGGCGGGATCCAGCCACAGATACGCAGTATTTT. The chain has TRBV7-9 and TRBJ2-3; the D gene is possibly TRBD2 (6 bases). Trimming pared 4 bases from V and 2 bases from J, leaving 16 bases between. CDR1 is SEHNR and CDR2 is FQNEAQ in the germline V gene (reference sequence). The CDR3 runs to 16 residues.

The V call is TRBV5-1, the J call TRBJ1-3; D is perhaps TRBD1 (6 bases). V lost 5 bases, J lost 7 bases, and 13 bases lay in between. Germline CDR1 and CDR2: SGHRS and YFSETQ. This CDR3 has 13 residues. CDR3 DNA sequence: TGCGCCAGCAGGACAGGATCGGGTAACACCATATATTTT. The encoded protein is CASRTGSGNTIYF.

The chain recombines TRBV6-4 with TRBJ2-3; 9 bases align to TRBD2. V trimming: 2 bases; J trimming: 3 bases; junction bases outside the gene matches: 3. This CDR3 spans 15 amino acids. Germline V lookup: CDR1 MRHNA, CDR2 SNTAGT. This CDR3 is CASSDGSGGTDTQYF. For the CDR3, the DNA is TGTGCCAGCAGTGACGGTAGCGGGGGAACAGATACGCAGTATTTT.

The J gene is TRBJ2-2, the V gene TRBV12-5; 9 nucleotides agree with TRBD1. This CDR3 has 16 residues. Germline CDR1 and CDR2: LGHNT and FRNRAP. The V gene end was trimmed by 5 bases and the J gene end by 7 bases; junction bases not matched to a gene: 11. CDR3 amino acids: CASGPPGGQGYGELFF. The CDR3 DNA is TGTGCTAGTGGTCCCCCGGGAGGACAGGGGTACGGGGAGCTGTTTTTT.

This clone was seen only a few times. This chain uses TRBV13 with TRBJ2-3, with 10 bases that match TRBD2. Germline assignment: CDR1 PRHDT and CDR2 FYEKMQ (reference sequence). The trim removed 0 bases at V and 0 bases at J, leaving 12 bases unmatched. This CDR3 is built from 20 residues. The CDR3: CASSLGLTLQAGGSTDTQYF. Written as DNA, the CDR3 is TGTGCCAGCAGCTTAGGCCTCACCCTACAAGCGGGGGGGAGCACAGATACGCAGTATTTT.

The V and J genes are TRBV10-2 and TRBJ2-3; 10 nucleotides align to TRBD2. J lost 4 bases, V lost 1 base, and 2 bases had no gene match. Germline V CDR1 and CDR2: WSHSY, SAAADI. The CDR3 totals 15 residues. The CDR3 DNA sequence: TGCGCCAGCAGTGAGTTTCTAGCGGGGGCAGATACGCAGTATTTT. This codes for CASSEFLAGADTQYF.

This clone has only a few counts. CDR3 sequence (DNA): TGTGCCAGCAGCCCAAGTATGGGACAGCTCCTCGAGCAGTACTTC. Its protein is CASSPSMGQLLEQYF. The rearrangement joins TRBV7-9 to TRBJ2-7; TRBD1 matches 7 bases. Losses at the gene ends were 5 bases for V and 6 bases for J; bases not matched to a gene: 13. Germline V CDR1 and CDR2: SEHNR, FQNEAQ (reference sequence). The CDR3 runs 15 residues.

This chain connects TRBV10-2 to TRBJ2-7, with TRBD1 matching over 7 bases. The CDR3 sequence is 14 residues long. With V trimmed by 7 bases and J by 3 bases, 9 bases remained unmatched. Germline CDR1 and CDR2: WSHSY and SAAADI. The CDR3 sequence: CASTLQGTSYEQYF. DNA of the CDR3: TGCGCCAGCACTTTACAGGGGACCAGCTACGAGCAGTACTTC.

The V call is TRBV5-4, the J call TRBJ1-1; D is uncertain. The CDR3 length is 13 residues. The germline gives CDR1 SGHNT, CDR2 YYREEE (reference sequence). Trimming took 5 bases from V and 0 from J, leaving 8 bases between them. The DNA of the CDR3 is TGTGCCAGCAGGTGGAGCCTGAACACTGAAGCTTTCTTT. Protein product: CASRWSLNTEAFF.

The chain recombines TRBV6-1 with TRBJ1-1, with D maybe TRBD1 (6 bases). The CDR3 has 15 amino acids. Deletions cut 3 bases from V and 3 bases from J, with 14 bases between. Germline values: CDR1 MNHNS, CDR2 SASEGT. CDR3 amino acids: CASSDGTSLHTEAFF. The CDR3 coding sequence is TGTGCCAGCAGTGACGGGACATCTCTGCACACTGAAGCTTTCTTT.

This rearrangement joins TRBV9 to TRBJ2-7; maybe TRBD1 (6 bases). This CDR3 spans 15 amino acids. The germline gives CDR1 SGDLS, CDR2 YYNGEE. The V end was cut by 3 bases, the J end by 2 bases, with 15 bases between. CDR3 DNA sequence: TGTGCCAGCAGCGCTACCGCCGGGACAACCTACGAGCAGTACTTC. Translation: CASSATAGTTYEQYF.

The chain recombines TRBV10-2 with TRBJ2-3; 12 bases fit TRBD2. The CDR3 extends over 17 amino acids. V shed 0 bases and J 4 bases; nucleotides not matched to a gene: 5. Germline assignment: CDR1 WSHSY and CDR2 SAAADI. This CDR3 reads CASSESLGLAGSDTQYF. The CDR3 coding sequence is TGCGCCAGCAGTGAGTCGCTCGGACTAGCGGGGTCAGATACGCAGTATTTT.